This T cell receptor beta chain was captured in a study of cytomegalovirus exposure and HLA in healthy donors. Looking at the study overall: Of 398 genotyped donors, 81% clustered with self-reported Caucasian donors.

The CDR3 contains 15 residues. CDR1 and CDR2 (germline): LNHNV, YYDKDF (reference sequence). As to this clone: Its antigen is unidentified. One junction end does not reproduce the germline sequence, and a read error may be involved.

Points from the study as a whole: A later analysis appeared to link common viral pathogens to several of the most significant clusters.

Vbeta (60) and Jbeta (13) primers were used in the PCR. Repertoires were generated with immunoSEQ multiplex PCR, while TCRdb's copy carries only in-frame clones and drops some. This table holds approximately 210,000 clones, about three quarters found once. The V and J genes are TRBV15 and TRBJ2-7, with TRBD2 matching over 11 bases. The clonotype originates from a woman in her forties in good health and CMV-seronegative. Sequencing was carried out using PBMCs. CDR3 DNA: TGTGCCACCAGCAGTAGCGGGAGGGCCTCCCACGAGCAGTACTTC. Translated: CATSSSGRASHEQYF.